The rows below give T cell receptor beta chains drawn from one sample of a study of T cell changes during pregnancy in multiple sclerosis. Sequencing used immunoSEQ multiplex PCR; TCRdb keeps in-frame clones, though not all of them. The table includes 55,000 to 80,000 clones, approximately 87% detected once. The source material was peripheral blood, sampled after pregnancy. The receptors shown here come from a female donor in good health, enrolled as a control in a pregnancy study. Each CDR3 is given without its conserved first and last residue. Each record gives: V gene, CDR3 protein.

V gene: TRBV27
CDR3 protein: ASSRGGTGDYGYT

V gene: TRBV7-2
CDR3 protein: AGQQRGGRDTQY

V gene: TRBV18
CDR3 protein: ASSPSGNTEAF

V gene: TRBV6-1
CDR3 protein: ASSPQAEAGNTIY

V gene: TRBV6-5
CDR3 protein: ASSYSAAVNTEAF

V gene: TRBV4-1
CDR3 protein: ASSHAGVLQY

V gene: TRBV28
CDR3 protein: ASSLFAITGDHGYT

V gene: TRBV28
CDR3 protein: ANSRDTPSNTEAF

V gene: TRBV29-1
CDR3 protein: SVVQGTGAYEQY

V gene: TRBV19
CDR3 protein: ASSRRQGGRMNTEAF

V gene: TRBV5-1
CDR3 protein: ASSKGTGPGNTIY

V gene: TRBV7-7
CDR3 protein: ASTHAGQGRQPLH

V gene: TRBV4-2
CDR3 protein: ASSPPVAASYNEQF

V gene: TRBV7-9
CDR3 protein: ASSLGTGYLGEQY

V gene: TRBV19
CDR3 protein: ASSLTGKNTEAF

V gene: TRBV7-8
CDR3 protein: ASSSKQGANTEAF

V gene: TRBV10-2
CDR3 protein: ASSRADYTDTQY

V gene: TRBV12-5
CDR3 protein: ASGLVPDYGYT

V gene: TRBV12-2
CDR3 protein: ASRPVGGGPREQY

V gene: TRBV15
CDR3 protein: ATSSSGPLGQY

V gene: TRBV30
CDR3 protein: AWSGTGPYEQY

V gene: TRBV10-3
CDR3 protein: AISEGSGGADTQY

V gene: TRBV5-1
CDR3 protein: ASGGQGDGYT

V gene: TRBV30
CDR3 protein: AWSSQGLREKLF

V gene: TRBV7-9
CDR3 protein: ASSLAPGYEQF

V gene: TRBV7-2
CDR3 protein: ASSFGRLAGGREQF

V gene: TRBV10-3
CDR3 protein: AITSGTGYT

V gene: TRBV19
CDR3 protein: ASSNGQGWQPQH

V gene: TRBV11-2
CDR3 protein: ASSLEGAGEQY

V gene: TRBV2
CDR3 protein: ASSPENGPYEQY

V gene: TRBV4-3
CDR3 protein: ASSQGTAYYEQY

V gene: TRBV11-3
CDR3 protein: ASSPSGSGQPQH

V gene: TRBV5-6
CDR3 protein: ASSSQGAANEKLF

V gene: TRBV6-6
CDR3 protein: ASRTQYRGQGTEAF

V gene: TRBV5-1
CDR3 protein: ASSPNSGRVVYNEQF

V gene: TRBV15
CDR3 protein: ATSRGFSDYWNEQF

V gene: TRBV11-3
CDR3 protein: ASSLDWASEITDTQY

V gene: TRBV2
CDR3 protein: ASRMVSRGPTGELF

V gene: TRBV19
CDR3 protein: ASSIGGRPN